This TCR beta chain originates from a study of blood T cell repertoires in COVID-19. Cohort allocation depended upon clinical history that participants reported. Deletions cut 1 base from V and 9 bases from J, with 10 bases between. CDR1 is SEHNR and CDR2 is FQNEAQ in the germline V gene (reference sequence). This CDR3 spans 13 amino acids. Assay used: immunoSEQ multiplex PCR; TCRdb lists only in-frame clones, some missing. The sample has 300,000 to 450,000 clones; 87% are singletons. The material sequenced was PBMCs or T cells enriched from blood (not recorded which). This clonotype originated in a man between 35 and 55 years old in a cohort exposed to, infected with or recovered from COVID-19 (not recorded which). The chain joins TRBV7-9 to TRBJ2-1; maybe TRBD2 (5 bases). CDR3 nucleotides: TGTGCCAGCAGCTTAGAAGGGAGAGGTGAGCAGTTCTTC. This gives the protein CASSLEGRGEQFF.